Following are 16 T cell receptor beta chains from one sample sequenced in a study of cytomegalovirus exposure and HLA in healthy donors. In the PCR, 60 Vbeta and 13 Jbeta primers were used. The table came from immunoSEQ multiplex PCR; TCRdb's copy has only in-frame clones and leaves some out. This table holds around 190,000 clones, approximately 86% found once. The specimen sequenced was PBMCs. Receptors were obtained from a woman in her twenties or thirties in good health and CMV-seronegative.

The rearrangement joins TRBV10-1 to TRBJ2-1; TRBD1 agrees at 10 bases. Germline V gene lookup returns CDR1 WNHNN and CDR2 SYGVQD (reference sequence). The CDR3 covers 13 residues. The trim removed 4 bases at V and 7 bases at J, leaving 1 base unmatched. The CDR3 sequence is CASSVDRGNEQFF. The CDR3 DNA reads TGCGCCAGCAGTGTGGACAGGGGGAATGAGCAGTTCTTC.

The gene calls are TRBV28 and TRBJ2-7, with D maybe TRBD2 (5 bases). Trimming removed 2 bases at V and 3 bases at J, with 11 bases between. The CDR3 has 14 amino acids. CDR1 is MDHEN and CDR2 is SYDVKM in the germline V gene. CDR3 sequence: CASSLRTRNYEQYF. Written as DNA, the CDR3 is TGTGCCAGCAGTTTAAGGACTCGAAACTACGAGCAGTACTTC.

The V and J genes are TRBV19 and TRBJ2-6; TRBD1 might be the D (6 bases). Germline V gene sequence: CDR1 LNHDA, CDR2 SQIVND (reference sequence). V dropped 3 bases and J dropped 4 bases, with 10 bases sitting between them. The CDR3 extends over 15 amino acids. The CDR3 region is CASSIWQGGANVLTF. CDR3 DNA sequence: TGTGCCAGTAGTATCTGGCAGGGGGGGGCCAACGTCCTGACTTTC.

The chain uses TRBV2 and TRBJ1-5; D is ambiguous. Germline V gives CDR1 SNHLY, CDR2 FYNNEI. Trimming stripped 2 bases from V and 3 bases from J, with 14 bases between. CDR3 length: 16 residues. The chain's CDR3 is CASSEQTGNTNQPQHF. In nucleotides, the CDR3 is TGTGCCAGCAGTGAACAGACGGGGAACACCAATCAGCCCCAGCATTTT. The complete variable domain, with remaining parts taken from reference TRBV2 and TRBJ1-5, reads EPEVTQTPSHQVTQMGQEVILRCVPISNHLYFYWYRQILGQKVEFLVSFYNNEISEKSEIFDDQFSVERPDGSNFTLKIRSTKLEDSAMYFCASSEQTGNTNQPQHFGDGTRLSIL.

With respect to this clone: The junction differs from germline at one of its ends, possibly a read error. This chain connects TRBV2 to TRBJ2-7; D perhaps matches TRBD2 (6 bases). CDR1 and CDR2 from the germline V gene are SNHLY and FYNNEI. The CDR3 has 16 amino acids. The CDR3 DNA reads as TGTGCCAGCAGAGAAGGGAGCGCGGGGACCTTCTACGAGCAGTACTTC. Encoded protein: CASREGSAGTFYEQYF.

This clone showed up just once. Here the CDR3 reads CASSLGTGARGEQFF. The CDR3 DNA follows: TGTGCCAGCAGCCTGGGGACAGGGGCGAGGGGTGAGCAGTTCTTC. This rearrangement joins TRBV9 to TRBJ2-1, with TRBD1 matching 10 bases. CDR1 SGDLS and CDR2 YYNGEE come from the germline V gene. V lost 4 bases, J lost 9 bases, and 10 bases stayed unmatched. The CDR3 sequence is 15 residues long.

The chain couples TRBV6-1 to TRBJ2-1, with 7 nucleotides matching TRBD2. With V trimmed by 6 bases and J by 7 bases, 12 bases remained unmatched. The CDR3 has 15 residues. Germline V lookup: CDR1 MNHNS, CDR2 SASEGT. CDR3 DNA: TGTGCCAGCAGCGTTTTGCGGCGGGAGCCAAATGAGCAGTTCTTC. It yields the protein CASSVLRREPNEQFF.

V and J are TRBV27 and TRBJ2-7, with 12 bases matching TRBD2. Germline CDR1 and CDR2: MNHEY and SMNVEV (reference sequence). Trimming took 6 bases from V and 4 from J; bases not matched to a gene: 7. The CDR3 loop spans 15 amino acids. CDR3 coding DNA: TGTGCCAGCAGGTCGACTAGCGGGAGTCAGTACGAGCAGTACTTC. Protein: CASRSTSGSQYEQYF.

The chain uses TRBV11-1 and TRBJ1-3, with D tentatively TRBD1 (6 bases). The length of the CDR3 is 14 residues. The germline CDR1 and CDR2 sequences are SGHAT and FQDESV (reference sequence). V was pared by 5 bases and J by 4 bases, with 12 bases between. In DNA form, the CDR3 reads TGTGCCAGCAGCGGCACAGGGTCCGGAAACACCATATATTTT. This encodes CASSGTGSGNTIYF.

The chain carries TRBV2 and TRBJ1-6; D is unresolved. CDR1 SNHLY and CDR2 FYNNEI come from the germline V gene. The V end lost 4 bases, the J end lost 5 bases, and 6 bases lay between the germline ends. CDR3 length: 13 residues. This chain's CDR3 is CASSAEDNSPLHF. The CDR3 nucleotides read TGTGCCAGCAGTGCAGAAGATAATTCACCCCTCCACTTT.

V and J are TRBV7-2 and TRBJ1-5; D is uncertain. V lost 2 bases and J lost 2, with 16 bases in between. The CDR3 is 17 amino acids. Per the germline V gene, CDR1 is SGHTA and CDR2 is FQGNSA. The CDR3 sequence is CASSLHPARTGNQPQHF. CDR3 coding DNA: TGTGCCAGCAGCTTACACCCCGCAAGAACGGGCAATCAGCCCCAGCATTTT.

This clone was recorded only once. This chain uses TRBV6-5 with TRBJ2-5; D is perhaps TRBD1 (6 bases). CDR1 MNHEY and CDR2 SVGAGI come from the germline V gene. V lost 5 bases and J lost 2, with 12 bases in between. This CDR3 contains 14 residues. CDR3 protein: CASSPGTYQETQYF. The CDR3 DNA is TGTGCCAGCAGTCCCGGGACATATCAAGAGACCCAGTACTTC.

The rearrangement uses TRBV29-1 and TRBJ2-7, with 7 bases that match TRBD2. J gave up 5 bases and V 7 bases, and 11 bases lay outside the gene matches. Germline V CDR1 and CDR2: SQVTM, ANQGSEA. The CDR3 runs to 13 residues. The CDR3 loop is CSGGEGMGNEQYF. In DNA form, the CDR3 reads TGCAGCGGGGGGGAGGGAATGGGAAACGAGCAGTACTTC.

CDR3 coding DNA: TGTGCCAGTAGTATACAGGGCTCCACTGAAGCTTTCTTT. Amino acids: CASSIQGSTEAFF. V gene TRBV19 combines with J gene TRBJ1-1; a weak D match, TRBD1 (5 bases). Germline loops: CDR1 LNHDA, CDR2 SQIVND (reference sequence). V gave up 2 bases and J gave up 4 bases, with 8 bases separating them. The CDR3 runs 13 residues.

The genes are TRBV29-1 and TRBJ1-1; tentatively, D is TRBD1 (5 bases). The CDR3 covers 13 residues. V lost 6 bases to trimming and J lost 0 bases, with 11 bases between them. The germline CDR1 and CDR2 sequences are SQVTM and ANQGSEA. The DNA for the CDR3 is TGCAGCGTGGGGGAGGATTTGAACACTGAAGCTTTCTTT. Translating gives CSVGEDLNTEAFF.

The rearrangement uses TRBV5-5 and TRBJ2-7; TRBD1 matches at 9 bases. V shed 0 bases and J 3 bases; nucleotides not matched to a gene: 1. CDR1 SGHKS and CDR2 YYEKEE come from the germline V gene (reference sequence). This CDR3 has 14 residues. The CDR3 DNA is TGTGCCAGCAGCTTGGACAGGGGGCACTACGAGCAGTACTTC. This encodes CASSLDRGHYEQYF.